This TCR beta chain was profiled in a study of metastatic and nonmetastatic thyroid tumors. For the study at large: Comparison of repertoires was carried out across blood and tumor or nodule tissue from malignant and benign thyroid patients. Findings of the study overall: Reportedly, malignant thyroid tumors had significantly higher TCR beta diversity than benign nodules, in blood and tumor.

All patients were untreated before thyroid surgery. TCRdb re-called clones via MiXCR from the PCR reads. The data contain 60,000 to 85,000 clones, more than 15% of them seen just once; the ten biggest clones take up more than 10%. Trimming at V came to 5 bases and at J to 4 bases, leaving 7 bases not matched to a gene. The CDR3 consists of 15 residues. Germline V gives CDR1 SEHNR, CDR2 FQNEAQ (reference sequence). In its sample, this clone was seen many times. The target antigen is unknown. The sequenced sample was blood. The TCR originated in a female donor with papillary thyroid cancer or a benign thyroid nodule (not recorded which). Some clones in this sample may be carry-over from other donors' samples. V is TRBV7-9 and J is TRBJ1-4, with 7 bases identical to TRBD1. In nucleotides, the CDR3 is TGTGCCAGCAGCCCTGACAGGGCGATTAATGAAAAACTGTTTTTT. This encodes CASSPDRAINEKLFF.